Shown below are 8 T cell receptor beta chains from a single sample sequenced in a study of Ad26.COV2.S vaccination and SARS-CoV-2 variants. Clones were sequenced by immunoSEQ multiplex PCR, and TCRdb holds only the in-frame ones, with some missing. Of about 350,000 clones listed, 75% to 90% were seen once; the top ten hold around 10%. Treatment noted: over 15 received Ad26.COV2.S at low or high dose, single or two shots; about five received placebo; per-sample allocation not given. Sample collection was performed on day 63 after the first vaccine or placebo injection. The specimen was peripheral blood, collected in a trial of Ad26.COV2.S vaccine versus placebo. These receptors originate from a person between 18 and 59 years old who received the Ad26.COV2.S COVID-19 vaccine or a placebo.

V gene TRBV28 combines with J gene TRBJ1-1; D is possibly TRBD1 (6 bases). Germline CDR1 MDHEN, CDR2 SYDVKM. The CDR3 has 15 residues. The germline V and J ends were trimmed by 7 bases and 13 bases, with 28 bases remaining between them. The CDR3 nucleotides read TGTGCCAGCACCAAAGGGGGGCCTGCTTTTCTGAATGGTTTCTTT. Its translation is CASTKGGPAFLNGFF.

The CDR3 nucleotides are TGTGCCAGCAGCGCCAGCGGGAGGGGTACCGGGGAGCTGTTTTTT. This encodes CASSASGRGTGELFF. This chain links TRBV3-1 (or the pseudogene TRBV3-2) with TRBJ2-2; 10 nucleotides match TRBD2. Per germline, CDR1 LGHDT and CDR2 YNNKEL (reference sequence). The CDR3 loop spans 15 amino acids. The V gene end was trimmed by 5 bases and the J gene end by 5 bases; junction bases not matched to a gene: 5.

The V gene is TRBV19, the J gene TRBJ1-1; D call uncertain. V was cut by 7 bases and J by 5 bases, with 11 bases left in between. This CDR3 is 12 amino acids long. The V gene's germline CDR1 is LNHDA and CDR2 SQIVND (reference sequence). The CDR3 nucleotides read TGTGCCAGTACCCAAAGGAGGACTGAAGCTTTCTTT. Protein product: CASTQRRTEAFF.

This clone was detected a few times. The rearrangement links TRBV18 to TRBJ1-2, with D unclear. Germline V gene sequence: CDR1 KGHSH, CDR2 LQKENI. V was trimmed by 0 bases and J by 8 bases, leaving 10 bases between them. This CDR3 spans 13 amino acids. CDR3 region: CASSPPARGGYTF. The CDR3 bases are TGTGCCAGCTCACCACCGGCCCGTGGAGGCTACACCTTC. The variable domain in full, with the rest retrieved from reference TRBV18 and TRBJ1-2, is NAGVMQNPRHLVRRRGQEARLRCSPMKGHSHVYWYRQLPEEGLKFMVYLQKENIIDESGMPKERFSAEFPKEGPSILRIQQVVRGDSAAYFCASSPPARGGYTFGSGTRLTVV.

The chain uses TRBV2 and TRBJ1-1; D unclear. Germline V lookup: CDR1 SNHLY, CDR2 FYNNEI. CDR3 length: 14 residues. Trimming removed 3 bases at V and 4 bases at J, with 12 bases between. CDR3 amino acids: CASSDEGIITEAFF. The DNA of the CDR3 is TGTGCCAGCAGTGATGAGGGAATAATCACTGAAGCTTTCTTT. The full variable domain, in which reference TRBV2 and TRBJ1-1 provide the parts outside the CDR3, is EPEVTQTPSHQVTQMGQEVILRCVPISNHLYFYWYRQILGQKVEFLVSFYNNEISEKSEIFDDQFSVERPDGSNFTLKIRSTKLEDSAMYFCASSDEGIITEAFFGQGTRLTVV.

The chain employs TRBV28 and TRBJ1-3, with 7 positions matching TRBD1. The junction had 5 bases not matched to a gene; V was cut back by 4 bases and J by 2 bases. Germline CDR1 reads MDHEN; CDR2 reads SYDVKM. There are 15 residues in the CDR3. The CDR3 sequence is CASSSQGYAGNTIYF. CDR3 nucleotide sequence: TGTGCCAGCAGTTCACAGGGGTACGCTGGAAACACCATATATTTT.

V gene TRBV27 combines with J gene TRBJ1-6; 8 bases are shared with TRBD1. Germline assignment: CDR1 MNHEY and CDR2 SMNVEV (reference sequence). CDR3 size: 18 residues. The V segment lost 2 bases and the J segment 0 bases; nucleotides outside the gene matches: 6. This chain's CDR3 is CASSLAHRGISYNSPLHF. For the CDR3, the DNA is TGTGCCAGCAGTTTAGCCCACAGGGGGATCTCCTATAATTCACCCCTCCACTTT.

The rearrangement links TRBV7-8 to TRBJ1-4, with no clear D. The V gene lost 6 bases and the J gene lost 5 bases, with 10 bases spanning the gap. CDR3 length: 13 residues. Germline-derived CDR1 and CDR2 are SGHVS and FQNEAQ. The CDR3 nucleotides read TGTGCCAGCAGTGCCGGCGGAAATGAAAAACTGTTTTTT. Translated: CASSAGGNEKLFF. Filled out from reference TRBV7-8 and TRBJ1-4, the complete variable domain reads GAGVSQSPRYKVAKRGQDVALRCDPISGHVSLFWYQQALGQGPEFLTYFQNEAQLDKSGLPSDRFFAERPEGSVSTLKIQRTQQEDSAVYLCASSAGGNEKLFFGSGTQLSVL.